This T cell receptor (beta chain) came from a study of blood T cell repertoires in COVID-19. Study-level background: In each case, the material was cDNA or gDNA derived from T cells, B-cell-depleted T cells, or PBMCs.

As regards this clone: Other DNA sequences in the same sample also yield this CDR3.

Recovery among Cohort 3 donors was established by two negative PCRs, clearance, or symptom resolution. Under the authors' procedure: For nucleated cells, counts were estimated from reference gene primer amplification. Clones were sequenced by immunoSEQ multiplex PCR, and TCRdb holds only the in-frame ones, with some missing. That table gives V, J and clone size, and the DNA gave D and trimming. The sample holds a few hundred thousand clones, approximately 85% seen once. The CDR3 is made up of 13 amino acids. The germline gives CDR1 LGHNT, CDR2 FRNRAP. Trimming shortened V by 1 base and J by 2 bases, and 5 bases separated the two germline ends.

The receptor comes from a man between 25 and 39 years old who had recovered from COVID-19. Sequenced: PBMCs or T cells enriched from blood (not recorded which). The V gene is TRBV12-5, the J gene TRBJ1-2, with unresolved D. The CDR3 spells CASGLAGNYGYTF. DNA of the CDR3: TGTGCTAGTGGTTTGGCGGGAAACTATGGCTACACCTTC.